Listed below are T cell receptor beta chains from one sample, sequenced in a study of shared clonotypes between healthy human individuals. TCRdb keeps only in-frame clones here, not all; method: immunoSEQ multiplex PCR. Here the sample spans about 490,000 clones, roughly 78% being singletons. Material for sequencing was PBMCs. The source of these receptors is a woman in her thirties or forties in good health. Some clones in this sample may be carry-over from other donors' samples. Each CDR3 is given with its conserved first and last residue. The D gene is left open where the match is weak. Size is omitted from some rows. Given values are once, few, many or a class for expanded clones.

v_call: TRBV30; j_call: TRBJ1-2; clone_size: .; d_call: TRBD1; cdr3_aa: CAWRRWGTDFSLF; cdr3_nt: TGTGCCTGGAGAAGATGGGGGACAGACTTCTCCCTCTTC
v_call: TRBV5-1; j_call: TRBJ1-4; clone_size: few; d_call: TRBD1; cdr3_aa: CASSTPRQGERGTNEKLFF; cdr3_nt: TGCGCCAGCAGCACGCCGCGACAGGGGGAGAGGGGGACTAATGAAAAACTGTTTTTT
v_call: TRBV6-1; j_call: TRBJ2-3; clone_size: .; d_call: TRBD1; cdr3_aa: CASRVPGQGTDTQYF; cdr3_nt: TGTGCCAGCAGAGTTCCGGGACAGGGCACAGATACGCAGTATTTT
v_call: TRBV7-9; j_call: TRBJ2-7; clone_size: .; d_call: .; cdr3_aa: CASSFSGRDEQYF; cdr3_nt: TGTGCCAGCAGCTTTTCGGGGCGCGACGAGCAGTACTTC
v_call: TRBV7-2; j_call: TRBJ1-1; clone_size: few; d_call: .; cdr3_aa: CASSFSGPSPGNPEAFF; cdr3_nt: TGTGCCAGCAGCTTTTCCGGGCCCAGTCCGGGAAATCCTGAAGCTTTCTTT
v_call: TRBV6-5; j_call: TRBJ1-6; clone_size: .; d_call: .; cdr3_aa: CASSNSGWFSPLHF; cdr3_nt: TGTGCCAGCAGTAATTCAGGGTGGTTTTCACCCCTCCACTTT
v_call: TRBV9; j_call: TRBJ2-1; clone_size: .; d_call: TRBD2; cdr3_aa: CASSSSGSSYNEQFF; cdr3_nt: TGTGCCAGCAGCTCGAGCGGGAGCTCCTACAATGAGCAGTTCTTC
v_call: TRBV28; j_call: TRBJ1-5; clone_size: .; d_call: .; cdr3_aa: CASSPQTGNQPQHF; cdr3_nt: TGTGCCAGCAGCCCACAAACAGGGAATCAGCCCCAGCATTTT
v_call: TRBV11-2; j_call: TRBJ1-3; clone_size: few; d_call: TRBD1; cdr3_aa: CASSPTGGSGNTIYF; cdr3_nt: TGTGCCAGCAGCCCGACAGGGGGATCTGGAAACACCATATATTTT
v_call: TRBV19; j_call: TRBJ2-7; clone_size: .; d_call: TRBD2; cdr3_aa: CASSSSSGYEQYF; cdr3_nt: TGTGCCAGTAGTTCGTCTAGCGGCTACGAGCAGTACTTC
v_call: TRBV5-4; j_call: TRBJ2-7; clone_size: .; d_call: .; cdr3_aa: CASSLGAGTGIYEQYF; cdr3_nt: TGTGCCAGCAGCTTGGGAGCCGGGACGGGCATATACGAGCAGTACTTC
v_call: TRBV7-9; j_call: TRBJ2-4; clone_size: .; d_call: .; cdr3_aa: CASSFVGVGENIQYF; cdr3_nt: TGTGCCAGCAGCTTTGTGGGAGTGGGAGAAAACATTCAGTACTTC
v_call: TRBV19; j_call: TRBJ2-5; clone_size: .; d_call: .; cdr3_aa: CASSMISGSGETQYF; cdr3_nt: TGTGCCAGTAGTATGATATCGGGGAGCGGAGAGACCCAGTACTTC
v_call: TRBV7-3; j_call: TRBJ2-2; clone_size: .; d_call: .; cdr3_aa: CASSSSPGWTGELFF; cdr3_nt: TGTGCCAGCAGCTCCTCTCCGGGATGGACCGGGGAGCTGTTTTTT
v_call: TRBV5-4; j_call: TRBJ2-1; clone_size: .; d_call: .; cdr3_aa: CASSGGTRTYNEQFF; cdr3_nt: TGTGCCAGCAGCGGCGGGACTCGCACCTACAATGAGCAGTTCTTC
v_call: TRBV4-1; j_call: TRBJ2-3; clone_size: .; d_call: .; cdr3_aa: CASSQGLDTQYF; cdr3_nt: TGCGCCAGCAGCCAAGGGTTGGATACGCAGTATTTT